This TCR beta chain originates from a study of T-cell memory formation after mild COVID-19. MiXCR, applied by TCRdb to the 5' RACE reads, yields one record per CDR3 protein. Of nearly 250,000 distinct CDR3 sequences detected, roughly 15% appear once; the ten largest clones hold 2% to 2.5%. This clonotype was seen a handful of times. The V and J ends lost 7 bases and 4 bases, in that order; junction bases with no gene match: 9. The CDR3 sequence is 15 residues long. CDR1 and CDR2 from the germline V gene are MNHEY and SVGAGI. The chain carries TRBV6-5 and TRBJ2-2; 7 bases map to TRBD1. The TCR was taken from an adult woman who had mild COVID-19 (a few samples of this study predate the infection). Cell type and time point are not known. Input material: PBMCs or a T cell subset sorted from them (not recorded which). The CDR3 spells CASNPVGQFTGELFF. CDR3 coding DNA: TGTGCCAGCAATCCCGTGGGACAGTTCACCGGGGAGCTGTTTTTT.